Presented here are 8 T cell receptor beta chains from one specimen sequenced in a study of CD8 T cells in ankylosing spondylitis. TCRdb re-derived calls from the 5' RACE reads in MiXCR, one entry per CDR3 protein. Among under 300,000 distinct CDR3 sequences listed, roughly 8.6% were seen once. Specimen: blood, either unsorted or a sorted T cell fraction (not recorded which). The receptor set was obtained from a male donor with ankylosing spondylitis or in good health (not recorded which).

This clonotype was picked up many times. The chain couples TRBV20-1 to TRBJ2-2; D is possibly TRBD1 or TRBD2 (6 bases each). The V gene's germline CDR1 is DFQATT and CDR2 SNEGSKA (reference sequence). The V end was cut by 5 bases, the J end by 1 base, with 14 bases between. The CDR3 consists of 15 residues. The CDR3 region is CSAPVRGQNTGELFF. The DNA of the CDR3 is TGCAGTGCTCCCGTTCGGGGGCAGAACACCGGGGAGCTGTTTTTT.

At least ten counts were recorded for this clonotype. The chain employs TRBV7-9 and TRBJ2-2, with D possibly being TRBD2 (6 bases). The germline CDR1 and CDR2 sequences are SEHNR and FQNEAQ (reference sequence). The CDR3 is made up of 15 amino acids. V lost 7 bases, J lost 3 bases, and 15 bases lay in between. The CDR3 DNA sequence: TGTGCCAGCATCGCGTGGGGGGAGTACACCGGGGAGCTGTTTTTT. It yields the protein CASIAWGEYTGELFF.

The sample holds many counts of this clonotype. The V and J genes are TRBV18 and TRBJ2-2, with 13 bases matching TRBD2. With 3 bases clipped from V and 5 bases from J, the junction kept 6 bases outside the gene matches. The CDR3 contains 17 residues. Looked up from germline, CDR1 is KGHSH and CDR2 is LQKENI. CDR3 residues: CASSPGLAGVGTGELFF. The CDR3 DNA reads TGTGCCAGCTCACCCGGACTAGCGGGAGTCGGGACCGGGGAGCTGTTTTTT.

About this clonotype: A clone one base away is much larger, so this may be a read error. The V gene is TRBV29-1, the J gene TRBJ1-2; D gene ambiguous. The CDR3 extends over 13 amino acids. Germline V lookup: CDR1 SQVTM, CDR2 ANQGSEA. The CDR3 region is CSVERRQGNGYPF. CDR3 DNA sequence: TGCAGCGTTGAGAGGAGGCAAGGGAATGGCTACCCCTTC.

This clonotype was detected ten times or more. This sequence joins TRBV28 and TRBJ2-3; a weak D match, TRBD1 (6 bases). The CDR3 extends over 15 amino acids. Germline V gene data show CDR1 as MDHEN and CDR2 as SYDVKM. Trimming pared 2 bases from V and 0 bases from J, leaving 9 bases between. The CDR3 loop reads CASSLTGWSTDTQYF. CDR3 coding DNA: TGTGCCAGCAGTTTAACAGGGTGGAGCACAGATACGCAGTATTTT.

The chain joins TRBV19 to TRBJ2-1, with D perhaps TRBD2 (6 bases). The CDR3 is 16 amino acids. Trimming stripped 4 bases from V and 3 bases from J, with 16 bases between. Germline V gives CDR1 LNHDA, CDR2 SQIVND (reference sequence). The CDR3 sequence is CASSRTGTPIYNEQFF. CDR3 nucleotides: TGTGCCAGTAGTAGGACCGGGACTCCTATCTACAATGAGCAGTTCTTC.

The CDR3 is CASSTLLQRGTSTQYF. Written as DNA, the CDR3 is TGTGCCAGTAGTACCCTCTTACAGCGGGGGACTTCTACGCAGTATTTT. This chain connects TRBV19 to TRBJ2-3; 8 nucleotides align to TRBD2. Germline loops: CDR1 LNHDA, CDR2 SQIVND (reference sequence). CDR3 size: 16 residues. The V gene end was trimmed by 4 bases and the J gene end by 8 bases; junction bases not matched to a gene: 14.

There are a few counts of this clonotype. This chain uses TRBV30 with TRBJ2-4; D is unresolved. Trimming took 0 bases from V and 0 from J, leaving 0 bases between them. The germline CDR1 and CDR2 sequences are GTSNPN and SVGIG (reference sequence). This CDR3 is built from 12 residues. CDR3 sequence: CAWSVAKNIQYF. CDR3 DNA sequence: TGTGCCTGGAGTGTAGCCAAAAACATTCAGTACTTC.